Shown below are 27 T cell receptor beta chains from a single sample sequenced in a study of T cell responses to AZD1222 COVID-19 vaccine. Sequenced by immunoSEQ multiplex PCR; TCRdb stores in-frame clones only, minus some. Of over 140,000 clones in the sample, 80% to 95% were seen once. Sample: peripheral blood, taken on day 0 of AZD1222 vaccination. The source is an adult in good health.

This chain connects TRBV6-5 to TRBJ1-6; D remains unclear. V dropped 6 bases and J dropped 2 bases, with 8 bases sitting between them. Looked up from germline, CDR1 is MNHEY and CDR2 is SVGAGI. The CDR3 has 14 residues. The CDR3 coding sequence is TGTGCCAGCAGGCAGGAAACCTATAATTCACCCCTCCACTTT. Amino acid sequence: CASRQETYNSPLHF.

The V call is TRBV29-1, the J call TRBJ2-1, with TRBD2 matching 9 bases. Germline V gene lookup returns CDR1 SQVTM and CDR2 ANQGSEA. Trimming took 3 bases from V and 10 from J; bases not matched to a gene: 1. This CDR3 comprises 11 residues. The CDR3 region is CSVETSGEQFF. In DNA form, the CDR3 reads TGCAGCGTTGAGACTAGCGGCGAGCAGTTCTTC.

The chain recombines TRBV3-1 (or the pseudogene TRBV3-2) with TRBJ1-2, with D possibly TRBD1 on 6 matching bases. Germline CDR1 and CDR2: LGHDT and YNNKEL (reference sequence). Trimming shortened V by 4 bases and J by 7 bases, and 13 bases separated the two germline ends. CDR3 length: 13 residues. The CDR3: CASSLTGPLGYTF. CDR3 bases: TGTGCCAGCAGCCTTACAGGGCCGCTTGGCTACACCTTC.

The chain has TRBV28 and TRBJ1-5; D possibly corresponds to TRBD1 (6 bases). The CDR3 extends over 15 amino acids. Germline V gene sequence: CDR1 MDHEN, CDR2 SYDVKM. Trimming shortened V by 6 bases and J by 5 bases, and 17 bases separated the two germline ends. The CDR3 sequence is CASRAPGGGHQPQHF. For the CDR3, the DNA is TGTGCCAGCAGGGCCCCCGGGGGCGGGCATCAGCCCCAGCATTTT.

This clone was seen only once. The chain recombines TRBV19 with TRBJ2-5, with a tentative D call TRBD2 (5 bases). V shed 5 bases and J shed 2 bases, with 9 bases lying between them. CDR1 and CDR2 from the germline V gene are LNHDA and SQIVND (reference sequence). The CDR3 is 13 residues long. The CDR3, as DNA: TGTGCCAGTAGTGTAGCGCAACAAGAGACCCAGTACTTC. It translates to CASSVAQQETQYF.

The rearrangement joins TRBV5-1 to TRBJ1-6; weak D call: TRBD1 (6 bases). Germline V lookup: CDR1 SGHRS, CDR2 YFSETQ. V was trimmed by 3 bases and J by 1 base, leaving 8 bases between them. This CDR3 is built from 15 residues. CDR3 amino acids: CASSSQGSYNSPLHF. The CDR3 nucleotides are TGCGCCAGCAGCTCCCAGGGGTCCTATAATTCACCCCTCCACTTT.

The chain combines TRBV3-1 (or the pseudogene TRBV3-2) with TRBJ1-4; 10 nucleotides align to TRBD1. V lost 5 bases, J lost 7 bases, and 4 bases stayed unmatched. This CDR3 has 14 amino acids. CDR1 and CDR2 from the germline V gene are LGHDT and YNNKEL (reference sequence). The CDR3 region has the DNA TGTGCCAGCAGCGGAGGACAGGGGGGTGAAAAACTGTTTTTT. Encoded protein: CASSGGQGGEKLFF.

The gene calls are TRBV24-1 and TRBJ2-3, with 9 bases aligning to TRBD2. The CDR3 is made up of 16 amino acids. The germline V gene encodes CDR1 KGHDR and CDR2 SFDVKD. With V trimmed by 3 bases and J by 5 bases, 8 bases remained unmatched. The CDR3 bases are TGTGCCACCAGTGATAGTTCGCGGGAGGGGATAGATACGCAGTATTTT. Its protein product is CATSDSSREGIDTQYF.

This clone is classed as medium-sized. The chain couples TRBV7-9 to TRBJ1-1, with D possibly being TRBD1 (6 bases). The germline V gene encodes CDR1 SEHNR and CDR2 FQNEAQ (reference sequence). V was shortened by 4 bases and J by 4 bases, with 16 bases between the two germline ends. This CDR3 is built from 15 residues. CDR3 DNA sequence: TGTGCCAGCAGCTCAGAGGGGAGGGGGTCCACTGAAGCTTTCTTT. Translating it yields CASSSEGRGSTEAFF.

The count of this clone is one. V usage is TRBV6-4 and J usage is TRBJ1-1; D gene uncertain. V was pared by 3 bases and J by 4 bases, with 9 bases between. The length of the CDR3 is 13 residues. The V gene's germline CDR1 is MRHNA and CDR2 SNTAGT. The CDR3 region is CASSEGEVTEAFF. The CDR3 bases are TGTGCCAGCAGTGAAGGAGAGGTCACTGAAGCTTTCTTT.

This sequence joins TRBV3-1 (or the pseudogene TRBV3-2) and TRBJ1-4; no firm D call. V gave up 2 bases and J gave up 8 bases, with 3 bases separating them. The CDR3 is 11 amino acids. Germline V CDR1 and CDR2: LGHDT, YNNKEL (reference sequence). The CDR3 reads CASSQTEKLFF. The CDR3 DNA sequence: TGTGCCAGCAGCCAAACCGAAAAACTGTTTTTT.

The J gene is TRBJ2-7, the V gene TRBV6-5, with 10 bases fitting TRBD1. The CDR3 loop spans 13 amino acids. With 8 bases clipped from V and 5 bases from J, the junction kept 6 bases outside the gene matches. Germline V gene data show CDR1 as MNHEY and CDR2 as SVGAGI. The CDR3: CASGVTGGHEQYF. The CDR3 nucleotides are TGTGCCAGCGGGGTGACAGGGGGCCACGAGCAGTACTTC.

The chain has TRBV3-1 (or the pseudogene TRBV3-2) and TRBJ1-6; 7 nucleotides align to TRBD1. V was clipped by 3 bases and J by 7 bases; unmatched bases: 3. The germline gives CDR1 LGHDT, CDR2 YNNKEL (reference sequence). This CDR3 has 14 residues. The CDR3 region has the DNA TGTGCCAGCAGCCATCGGGGACAGAATTCACCCCTCCACTTT. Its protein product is CASSHRGQNSPLHF.

In nucleotides, the CDR3 is TGTGCTACGCAGGTCGGGGATGGTGAAGCTTTCTTT. Translated, it gives CATQVGDGEAFF. The rearrangement joins TRBV28 to TRBJ1-1; no firm D call. The CDR3 is 12 residues long. The germline V gene has CDR1 MDHEN and CDR2 SYDVKM.

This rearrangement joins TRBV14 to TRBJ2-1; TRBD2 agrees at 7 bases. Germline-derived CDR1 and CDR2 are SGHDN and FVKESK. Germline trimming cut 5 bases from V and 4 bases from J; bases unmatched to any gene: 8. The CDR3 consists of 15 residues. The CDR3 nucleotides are TGTGCCAGCAGCTTACTTACGGGGGGTTACAATGAGCAGTTCTTC. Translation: CASSLLTGGYNEQFF.

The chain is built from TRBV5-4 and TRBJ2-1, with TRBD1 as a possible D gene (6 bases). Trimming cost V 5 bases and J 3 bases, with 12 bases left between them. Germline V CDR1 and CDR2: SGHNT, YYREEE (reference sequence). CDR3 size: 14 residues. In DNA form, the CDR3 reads TGTGCCAGCAGAGACAGGAATTTCTACAATGAGCAGTTCTTC. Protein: CASRDRNFYNEQFF. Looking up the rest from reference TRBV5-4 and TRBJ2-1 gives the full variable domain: ETGVTQSPTHLIKTRGQQVTLRCSSQSGHNTVSWYQQALGQGPQFIFQYYREEENGRGNFPPRFSGLQFPNYSSELNVNALELDDSALYLCASRDRNFYNEQFFGPGTRLTVL.

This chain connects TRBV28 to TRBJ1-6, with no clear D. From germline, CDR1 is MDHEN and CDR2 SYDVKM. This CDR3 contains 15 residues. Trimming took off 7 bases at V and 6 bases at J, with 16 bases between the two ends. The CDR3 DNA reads TGTGCCAGCACAAGTAGAGGGCGTCCTAATTCACCCCTCCACTTT. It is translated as CASTSRGRPNSPLHF.

DNA of the CDR3: TGTGCCAGCAGCACAGGGGCAGCCTACGAGCAGTACTTC. It codes for CASSTGAAYEQYF. The rearrangement uses TRBV12-3 or TRBV12-4 and TRBJ2-7, with 7 bases identical to TRBD1. The CDR3 loop spans 13 amino acids. V lost 6 bases, J lost 2 bases, and 4 bases stayed unmatched.

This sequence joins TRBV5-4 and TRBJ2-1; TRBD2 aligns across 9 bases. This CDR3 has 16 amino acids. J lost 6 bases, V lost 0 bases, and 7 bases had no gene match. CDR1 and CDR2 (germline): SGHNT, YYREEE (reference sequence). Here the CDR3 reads CASSLVGASGANEQFF. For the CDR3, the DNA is TGTGCCAGCAGCTTGGTTGGGGCTAGCGGGGCCAATGAGCAGTTCTTC. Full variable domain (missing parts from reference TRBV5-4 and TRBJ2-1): ETGVTQSPTHLIKTRGQQVTLRCSSQSGHNTVSWYQQALGQGPQFIFQYYREEENGRGNFPPRFSGLQFPNYSSELNVNALELDDSALYLCASSLVGASGANEQFFGPGTRLTVL.

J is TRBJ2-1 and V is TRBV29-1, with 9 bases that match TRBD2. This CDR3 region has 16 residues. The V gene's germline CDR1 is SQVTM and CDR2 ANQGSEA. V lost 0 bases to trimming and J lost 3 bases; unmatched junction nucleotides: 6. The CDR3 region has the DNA TGCAGCGTTGAAGAGCGCCTAGCGGGGAACTACAATGAGCAGTTCTTC. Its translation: CSVEERLAGNYNEQFF.

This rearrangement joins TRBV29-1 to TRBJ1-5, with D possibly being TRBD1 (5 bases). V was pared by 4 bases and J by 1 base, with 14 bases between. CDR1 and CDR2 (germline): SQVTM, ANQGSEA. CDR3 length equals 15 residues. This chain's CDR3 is CSVGTGTSSNQPQHF. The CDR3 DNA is TGCAGCGTTGGAACCGGGACCTCAAGCAATCAGCCCCAGCATTTT.

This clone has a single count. CDR3 sequence reads: CASSPHSMAQGNTGELFF. The CDR3 nucleotides are TGTGCCAGCTCACCCCATTCAATGGCACAGGGGAACACCGGGGAGCTGTTTTTT. The chain couples TRBV18 to TRBJ2-2; TRBD1 is a possible D gene (6 bases). The ends were cut back, 3 bases at V and 1 base at J, with 18 bases in the middle. Germline V gene lookup returns CDR1 KGHSH and CDR2 LQKENI. The CDR3 covers 18 residues.

The CDR3 coding sequence is TGTGCCAGCAGGACGCTGGCTAGCTCCTACGAGCAGTACTTC. It yields the protein CASRTLASSYEQYF. This chain joins TRBV7-8 and TRBJ2-7; D remains unclear. CDR1 is SGHVS, CDR2 FQNEAQ, per germline. The CDR3 covers 14 residues. V was pared by 6 bases and J by 0 bases, with 12 bases between.

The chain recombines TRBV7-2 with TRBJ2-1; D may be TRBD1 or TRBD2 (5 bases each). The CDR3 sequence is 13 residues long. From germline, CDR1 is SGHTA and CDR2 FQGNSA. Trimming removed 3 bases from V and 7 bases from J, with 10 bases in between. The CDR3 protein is CASSLGVSNEQFF. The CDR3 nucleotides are TGTGCCAGCAGCTTGGGGGTTTCTAATGAGCAGTTCTTC.

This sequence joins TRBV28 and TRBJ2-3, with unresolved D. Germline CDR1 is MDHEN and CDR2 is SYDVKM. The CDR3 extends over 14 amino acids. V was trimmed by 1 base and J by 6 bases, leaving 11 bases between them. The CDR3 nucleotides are TGTGCCAGCAGTTTATTGGGGATCAGGGATACGCAGTATTTT. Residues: CASSLLGIRDTQYF.

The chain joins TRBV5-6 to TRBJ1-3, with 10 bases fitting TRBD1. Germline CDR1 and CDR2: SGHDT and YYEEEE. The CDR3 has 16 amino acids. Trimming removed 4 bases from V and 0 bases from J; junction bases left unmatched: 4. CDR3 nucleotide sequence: TGTGCCAGCAGCCCGGACAGGGGGTTCTCTGGAAACACCATATATTTT. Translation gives CASSPDRGFSGNTIYF.

The CDR3 nucleotides read TGTGCCAGCAGTGCCCACAGGGATTCACCCCTCCACTTT. This gives the protein CASSAHRDSPLHF. The chain employs TRBV2 and TRBJ1-6; tentative D call: TRBD1 (6 bases). Trimming took off 4 bases at V and 8 bases at J, with 9 bases between the two ends. Germline CDR1 and CDR2: SNHLY and FYNNEI. The CDR3 totals 13 residues. Drawing the rest from reference TRBV2 and TRBJ1-6, the complete variable domain is EPEVTQTPSHQVTQMGQEVILRCVPISNHLYFYWYRQILGQKVEFLVSFYNNEISEKSEIFDDQFSVERPDGSNFTLKIRSTKLEDSAMYFCASSAHRDSPLHFGNGTRLTVT.